This record covers a single T cell receptor (beta chain). The antigen it recognizes is unknown. Base qualities are missing; no much larger clone stands one base away. Full-length TCR variable regions were amplified by 5' RACE PCR using constant-region reverse primers, and then by semi-nested PCR using Nested Universal Primer A. Using the ReliaPrep RNA Cell Miniprep System, total RNA was extracted, and the SMARTer RACE 5'/3' Kit was then used to reverse transcribe the RNA into 5'RACE-ready cDNA. An Illumina MiSeq was used to sequence the full-length TCR alpha and beta libraries, which had been barcoded with multiplex adaptors. In the original analysis: For each of nine subset-tissue groups, sequencing data from the five patients were combined, and the groups were compared by unsupervised clustering of TCR gene usage. Repertoire similarity was calculated with the Morisita-Horn index, weighting shared sequences by their contribution to each repertoire. The public reads were reanalyzed by TCRdb: fastp trimming at Q25, MiXCR alignment, in-frame beta chains only. Rows merge per CDR3 protein into single entries with the most common DNA and genes. The V and J calls shown here were made by TCRdb, not taken from the authors' results. In all, the sample holds about 43,000 distinct CDR3 sequences, and 29% of those were seen once. The ten top clones hold roughly 4% of the sample.

CD4+CD45RO+CD25- cells were isolated as memory CD4+ T cells. Tregs, naive and memory CD4+ T cells from tumor, blood and ipsilateral draining lymph nodes of a few breast cancer patients underwent full-length TCR alpha and beta sequencing. Tumor tissue, along with lymph nodes from ipsilateral axillary dissection, was perfused with PBS, minced, and then digested using collagenase I and hyaluronidase. Mononuclear cells from lymph nodes or 50 to 60 ml of peripheral blood were isolated by Ficoll density gradient centrifugation. A purity exceeding 90% was confirmed by FACS for the sorted cell populations. The entry originates in a study (dated by TCRdb to 2015 to 2017). With regard to the full study: The study examined whether tumor-infiltrating Tregs in breast cancer are drawn from blood Tregs or arise in situ by conversion from other CD4+ T cell subsets.

Relative to germline, V is missing 6 bases and J is missing 3 bases, with 13 bases of the junction outside any gene match. CDR3 length: 16 amino acids, cysteine to phenylalanine. Of all the DNA, just the CDR3 is kept, 48 bases in frame from base 1. Findings and caveats that apply to the study as a whole: The larger-cohort validation was restricted to a single TCR beta V-J rearrangement rather than whole repertoires. Tumor-infiltrating Treg TCR alpha and beta sequences overlapped most with tumor naive CD4+ T cells, then with blood naive CD4+ T cells. In terms of TCR gene usage, tumor memory CD4+ T cells clustered together with blood and lymph node memory CD4+ cells, as well as with lymph node naive CD4+ cells.

The rearrangement joined TRBV12-3 or TRBV12-4 to TRBJ1-2; TRBD1 agrees with 7 junctional bases. The sample taken for sequencing was memory CD4+ T cells sorted from a lymph node. This specimen's cell subset or site label, per the study, means: memory CD4+ T cells, CD4+CD45RO+CD25-. This clonotype originated in a female donor with breast cancer. CDR3 reads: CASSPSLLQGYYGYTF. The DNA sequence is as follows: TGTGCCAGCAGCCCTTCCCTGTTACAGGGGTACTATGGCTACACCTTC.